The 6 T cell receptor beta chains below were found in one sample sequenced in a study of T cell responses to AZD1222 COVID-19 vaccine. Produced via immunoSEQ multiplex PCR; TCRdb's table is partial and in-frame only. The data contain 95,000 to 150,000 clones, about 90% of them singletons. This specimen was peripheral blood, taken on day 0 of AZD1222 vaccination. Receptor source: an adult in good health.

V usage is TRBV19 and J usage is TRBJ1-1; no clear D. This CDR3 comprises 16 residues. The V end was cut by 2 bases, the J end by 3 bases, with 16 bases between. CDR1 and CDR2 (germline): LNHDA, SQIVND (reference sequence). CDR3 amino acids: CASSITLGRFDTEAFF. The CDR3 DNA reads TGTGCCAGTAGTATAACCCTGGGCAGGTTCGACACTGAAGCTTTCTTT.

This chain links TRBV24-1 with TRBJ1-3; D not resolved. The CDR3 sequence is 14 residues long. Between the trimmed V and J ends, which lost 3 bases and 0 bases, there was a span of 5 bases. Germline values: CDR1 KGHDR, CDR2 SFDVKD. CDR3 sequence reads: CATSDPYSGNTIYF. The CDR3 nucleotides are TGTGCCACCAGTGATCCCTACTCTGGAAACACCATATATTTT.

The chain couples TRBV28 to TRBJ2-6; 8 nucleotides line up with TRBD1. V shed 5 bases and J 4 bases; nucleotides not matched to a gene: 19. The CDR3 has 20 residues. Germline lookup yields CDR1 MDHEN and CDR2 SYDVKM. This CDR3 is CASSPRTGIRVSVGANVLTF. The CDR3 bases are TGTGCCAGCAGTCCCCGGACAGGGATCCGGGTTTCGGTAGGGGCCAACGTCCTGACTTTC.

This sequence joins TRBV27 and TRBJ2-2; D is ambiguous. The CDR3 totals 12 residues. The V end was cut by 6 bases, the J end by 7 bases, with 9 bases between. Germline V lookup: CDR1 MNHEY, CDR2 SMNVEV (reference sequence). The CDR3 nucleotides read TGTGCCAGCAGCCTACTGCACGGGGAGCTGTTTTTT. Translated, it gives CASSLLHGELFF.

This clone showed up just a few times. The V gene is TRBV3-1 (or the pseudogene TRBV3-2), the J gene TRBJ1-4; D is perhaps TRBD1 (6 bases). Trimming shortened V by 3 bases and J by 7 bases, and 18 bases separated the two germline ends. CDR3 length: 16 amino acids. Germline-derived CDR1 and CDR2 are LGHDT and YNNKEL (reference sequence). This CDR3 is CASSQNIQGSSEKLFF. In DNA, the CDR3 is TGTGCCAGCAGCCAGAATATACAGGGTAGTAGTGAAAAACTGTTTTTT.

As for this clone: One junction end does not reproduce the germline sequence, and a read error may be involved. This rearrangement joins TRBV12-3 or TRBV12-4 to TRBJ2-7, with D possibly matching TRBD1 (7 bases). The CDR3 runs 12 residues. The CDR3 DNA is TGTGCCAGCAGTTTAGCGCTGGAGGGGGCCAACTTC. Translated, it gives CASSLALEGANF.